The 12 T cell receptor beta chains presented below share a single source sample, sequenced in a study of chemoradiotherapy in HPV16-positive cancers. Profiling relied on immunoSEQ multiplex PCR, and the TCRdb table lists in-frame clones only, not all of them. The sample has more than 9,000 clones; roughly 73% are singletons. This material was obtained from a patient who underwent chemoradiotherapy. These receptors were collected from a human donor with HPV-associated anogenital cancer.

This sequence joins TRBV19 and TRBJ1-2, with D possibly matching TRBD1 (6 bases). Trimming left V 0 bases short and J 4 bases short, with 12 bases between. Germline V gives CDR1 LNHDA, CDR2 SQIVND (reference sequence). CDR3 length equals 15 residues. The CDR3 sequence is CASSIEDSRSYGYTF. CDR3 sequence (DNA): TGTGCCAGTAGTATAGAGGACAGCCGCTCCTATGGCTACACCTTC.

The chain uses TRBV6-6 and TRBJ2-4; D might be TRBD1 (5 bases). Germline V CDR1 and CDR2: MNHNY, SVGAGI (reference sequence). The CDR3 runs 15 residues. V lost 1 base to trimming and J lost 3 bases, with 10 bases between them. The DNA of the CDR3 is TGTGCCAGCAGTTACTTGGGGCAGGGCAAAAACATTCAGTACTTC. It codes for CASSYLGQGKNIQYF.

This chain joins TRBV18 and TRBJ2-7; perhaps TRBD1 as D (5 bases). Trimming pared 2 bases from V and 0 bases from J, leaving 14 bases between. Germline assignment: CDR1 KGHSH and CDR2 LQKENI. This CDR3 is built from 16 residues. CDR3 DNA sequence: TGTGCCAGCTCACCAATGGGGCAGATACCCTCCTACGAGCAGTACTTC. Protein product: CASSPMGQIPSYEQYF.

The chain employs TRBV5-6 and TRBJ2-7; 9 bases line up with TRBD2. The CDR3 consists of 14 residues. Germline assignment: CDR1 SGHDT and CDR2 YYEEEE. The V segment lost 6 bases and the J segment 6 bases; nucleotides outside the gene matches: 10. DNA for the CDR3: TGTGCCAGCAACCACCCTAGCGGGATAGGCGAGCAGTACTTC. It codes for CASNHPSGIGEQYF.

The genes are TRBV7-6 and TRBJ1-1, with D perhaps matching TRBD1 (5 bases). Trimming removed 1 base from V and 5 bases from J, with 14 bases in between. CDR1 and CDR2 from the germline V gene are SGHVS and FNYEAQ. The CDR3 runs to 15 residues. This CDR3 is CASSLGPGLGTEAFF. The DNA for the CDR3 is TGTGCCAGCAGCTTAGGTCCAGGGCTGGGGACTGAAGCTTTCTTT.

The V call is TRBV5-1, the J call TRBJ2-5; 7 bases are a match to TRBD2. Germline CDR1 and CDR2: SGHRS and YFSETQ. The CDR3 length is 14 residues. V lost 7 bases, J lost 2 bases, and 8 bases stayed unmatched. This chain's CDR3 is CASRGSSLQETQYF. The CDR3 bases are TGCGCCAGCCGCGGGAGCTCGCTTCAAGAGACCCAGTACTTC.

The chain combines TRBV5-4 with TRBJ2-3; D may correspond to TRBD1 or TRBD2 (5 bases each). Germline V gene data show CDR1 as SGHNT and CDR2 as YYREEE (reference sequence). The CDR3 is 14 amino acids. The V end lost 4 bases, the J end lost 2 bases, and 11 bases lay between the germline ends. The chain's CDR3 is CASSRDLNTDTQYF. In DNA form, the CDR3 reads TGTGCCAGCAGCCGGGACCTCAACACAGATACGCAGTATTTT.

The genes are TRBV7-9 and TRBJ2-7, with 8 bases aligning to TRBD1. The CDR3 runs 15 residues. V gave up 5 bases and J gave up 3 bases; unmatched junction bases: 9. Germline V gene sequence: CDR1 SEHNR, CDR2 FQNEAQ (reference sequence). The CDR3 reads CASSGIETGGYEQYF. CDR3 coding DNA: TGTGCCAGCAGCGGAATCGAAACAGGGGGCTACGAGCAGTACTTC.

This chain joins TRBV5-1 and TRBJ2-1; 9 positions match TRBD2. Per germline, CDR1 SGHRS and CDR2 YFSETQ. The CDR3 is 14 residues long. Trimming at V came to 4 bases and at J to 4 bases, leaving 3 bases not matched to a gene. This chain's CDR3 is CASSAAGGYNEQFF. The DNA for the CDR3 is TGCGCCAGCAGCGCGGCGGGGGGGTACAATGAGCAGTTCTTC.

This chain connects TRBV28 to TRBJ2-5, with a tentative D call TRBD2 (6 bases). In germline, CDR1 is MDHEN, CDR2 SYDVKM. The V end lost 6 bases, the J end lost 4 bases, and 12 bases lay between the germline ends. The CDR3 runs 13 residues. The chain's CDR3 is CASSSSGLETQYF. The DNA of the CDR3 is TGTGCCAGCAGCTCTTCGGGACTAGAGACCCAGTACTTC. The complete variable domain, with remaining parts taken from reference TRBV28 and TRBJ2-5, reads DVKVTQSSRYLVKRTGEKVFLECVQDMDHENMFWYRQDPGLGLRLIYFSYDVKMKEKGDIPEGYSVSREKKERFSLILESASTNQTSMYLCASSSSGLETQYFGPGTRLLVL.

The rearrangement links TRBV9 to TRBJ2-4, with a weak D call TRBD1 (5 bases). CDR1 and CDR2 from the germline V gene are SGDLS and YYNGEE. The CDR3 is 16 amino acids. The germline V and J ends were trimmed by 0 bases and 0 bases, with 10 bases remaining between them. The CDR3 here is CASSVGSGLAKNIQYF. In DNA, the CDR3 is TGTGCCAGCAGCGTAGGGTCAGGGTTAGCCAAAAACATTCAGTACTTC.

The table lists this clone with a few counts. CDR3 protein: CASNAGVGTEAFF. The CDR3 DNA reads TGTGCCAGCAACGCAGGGGTAGGAACTGAAGCTTTCTTT. This chain links TRBV28 with TRBJ1-1; TRBD1 is a possible D gene (6 bases). The CDR3 totals 13 residues. Trimming shortened V by 7 bases and J by 5 bases, and 14 bases separated the two germline ends. Germline V gives CDR1 MDHEN, CDR2 SYDVKM.